These 24 T cell receptor beta chains were sequenced from one sample in a study of OX40 agonist ivuxolimab in advanced cancers. Assay used: immunoSEQ multiplex PCR; TCRdb lists only in-frame clones, some missing. The sample yields tens of thousands of clones, roughly 86% seen once. The sequencing used CD4+ or CD8+ T cells sorted from blood, collected in a trial of the OX40 agonist ivuxolimab. The receptors here all came from an adult with an advanced solid tumor such as melanoma, head and neck, liver or kidney cancer.

The CDR3 spells CASSLGSGVGEAFF. DNA of the CDR3: TGCGCCAGCAGCTTGGGATCTGGGGTTGGTGAAGCTTTCTTT. The chain couples TRBV5-1 to TRBJ1-1, with D hard to call. Germline V CDR1 and CDR2: SGHRS, YFSETQ. The CDR3 runs 14 residues. Trimming shortened V by 0 bases and J by 7 bases, and 13 bases separated the two germline ends.

This clone showed up just a few times. V is TRBV5-1 and J is TRBJ1-4, with 7 bases that match TRBD1. The germline CDR1 and CDR2 sequences are SGHRS and YFSETQ. Trimming at V came to 4 bases and at J to 7 bases, leaving 10 bases not matched to a gene. This CDR3 is 15 amino acids long. The CDR3 loop reads CASSPSQQGIEKLFF. CDR3 DNA: TGCGCCAGCAGCCCTAGCCAACAGGGGATTGAAAAACTGTTTTTT.

V and J are TRBV7-2 and TRBJ2-1; TRBD2 is a possible D gene (5 bases). The CDR3 extends over 19 amino acids. Germline-derived CDR1 and CDR2 are SGHTA and FQGNSA. Trimming left V 1 base short and J 1 base short, with 20 bases between. For the CDR3, the DNA is TGTGCCAGCAGCTTAGGGGTCGGCTCGAAGCGGAAATCCTACAATGAGCAGTTCTTC. It codes for CASSLGVGSKRKSYNEQFF. The full variable domain, rest sourced from reference TRBV7-2 and TRBJ2-1, is GAGVSQSPSNKVTEKGKDVELRCDPISGHTALYWYRQSLGQGLEFLIYFQGNSAPDKSGLPSDRFSAERTGGSVSTLTIQRTQQEDSAVYLCASSLGVGSKRKSYNEQFFGPGTRLTVL.

V gene TRBV5-1 combines with J gene TRBJ2-7; TRBD1 is a possible D gene (8 bases). Germline assignment: CDR1 SGHRS and CDR2 YFSETQ. The CDR3 runs to 14 residues. V lost 4 bases and J 4 bases, leaving 15 bases between the germline ends. This CDR3 is CASSVTGEGYEQYF. The CDR3, as DNA: TGCGCCAGCAGCGTGACAGGGGAGGGATACGAGCAGTACTTC.

This clone came up once. The genes are TRBV10-1 and TRBJ1-2; D gene ambiguous. Germline CDR1 reads WNHNN; CDR2 reads SYGVQD (reference sequence). The V gene lost 0 bases and the J gene lost 9 bases, with 14 bases spanning the gap. The CDR3 length is 14 residues. CDR3 loop: CASSESKSPKSYTF. The CDR3 nucleotides are TGCGCCAGCAGTGAGTCGAAATCCCCGAAGAGCTACACCTTC.

The V call is TRBV21-1, the J call TRBJ1-4. TRBV21-1 is a pseudogene. The CDR3 has 17 amino acids. The CDR3 DNA follows: TGTGCCAGCAGCAAAGCGCCAAAGGACAAGTCGGGAAAAAAACTGTTTTTT. Translation gives CASSKAPKDKSGKKLFF.

A single count supports this clone. This chain uses TRBV19 with TRBJ2-2; D call uncertain. Trimming removed 7 bases at V and 1 base at J, with 10 bases between. The CDR3 is 14 residues long. Germline V gene sequence: CDR1 LNHDA, CDR2 SQIVND (reference sequence). CDR3 DNA sequence: TGTGCCAGTACCAGGACGGTGAACACCGGGGAGCTGTTTTTT. The encoded protein is CASTRTVNTGELFF.

The rearrangement joins TRBV14 to TRBJ2-3, with unresolved D. The germline V gene has CDR1 SGHDN and CDR2 FVKESK. Trimming took 4 bases from V and 5 from J, leaving 13 bases between them. CDR3 length equals 14 residues. This CDR3 reads CASSLGRIRDTQYF. The CDR3 nucleotides read TGTGCCAGCAGCCTCGGACGGATCCGAGATACGCAGTATTTT.

The chain recombines TRBV29-1 with TRBJ2-1; 9 nucleotides agree with TRBD2. In germline, CDR1 is SQVTM, CDR2 ANQGSEA. V shed 6 bases and J 4 bases; nucleotides not matched to a gene: 4. The length of the CDR3 is 13 residues. The CDR3 DNA reads TGCAGCGTGCGGGGGGGGTGGTACAATGAGCAGTTCTTC. It translates to CSVRGGWYNEQFF.

The chain uses TRBV5-6 and TRBJ2-3; D is unresolved. Germline-derived CDR1 and CDR2 are SGHDT and YYEEEE. The CDR3 covers 14 residues. V was cut by 0 bases and J by 1 base, with 6 bases left in between. The CDR3 DNA reads as TGTGCCAGCAGCTTGGGGGCCCGCACAGATACGCAGTATTTT. Its protein is CASSLGARTDTQYF.

This chain connects TRBV6-5 to TRBJ1-4; D might be TRBD1 (5 bases). The CDR3 has 16 residues. Germline CDR1 reads MNHEY; CDR2 reads SVGAGI. The V and J ends lost 0 bases and 10 bases respectively, with 18 bases between them. CDR3 region: CASSYSPPGGYRKLFF. CDR3 sequence (DNA): TGTGCCAGCAGTTACTCCCCCCCGGGGGGTTATCGAAAACTGTTTTTT.

The genes are TRBV6-1 and TRBJ1-5; tentatively, D is TRBD1 (5 bases). Germline values: CDR1 MNHNS, CDR2 SASEGT. The CDR3 contains 14 residues. Between the trimmed V and J ends, which lost 10 bases and 4 bases, there was a span of 17 bases. The CDR3 protein is CATSRGVQNQPQHF. The CDR3 DNA reads as TGTGCCACATCCCGGGGGGTTCAAAATCAGCCCCAGCATTTT.

About this clone: One end of the junction does not line up with germline, which may come from a read error. V and J are TRBV11-1 and TRBJ1-2; D uncertain. The germline V gene has CDR1 SGHAT and CDR2 FQDESV (reference sequence). This CDR3 spans 14 amino acids. DNA for the CDR3: TGTGCCAGCAGCTTCGGGGTGCGACCTTATGACTACACCTTC. Amino acids: CASSFGVRPYDYTF.

The chain is built from TRBV5-1 and TRBJ1-2, with D tentatively TRBD1 (5 bases). CDR1 SGHRS and CDR2 YFSETQ come from the germline V gene. This CDR3 comprises 13 residues. V was trimmed by 6 bases and J by 6 bases, leaving 15 bases between them. CDR3 DNA: TGCGCCAGCACCCGGGGGTCGGGGGATGGCTACACCTTC. Encoded protein: CASTRGSGDGYTF.

This clone was recorded a few times. This CDR3 reads CASSARREQFF. The DNA for the CDR3 is TGTGCCAGCAGCGCCCGGCGAGAGCAGTTCTTC. The V and J genes are TRBV5-6 and TRBJ2-1; no firm D call. The CDR3 sequence is 11 residues long. Trimming cost V 4 bases and J 10 bases, with 9 bases left between them. Germline V lookup: CDR1 SGHDT, CDR2 YYEEEE.

The chain combines TRBV21-1 with TRBJ2-2; TRBD2, the D gene given by the table, was not confirmed from the DNA. TRBV21-1 is shown as a pseudogene. The CDR3 consists of 18 residues. The CDR3 coding sequence is TGTGCCAGCAGCAAAGCCTTGGGACTAGCGGGGAACACCGGGGAGCTGTTTTTT. It translates to CASSKALGLAGNTGELFF.

This clone was counted between two and nine times. The chain links TRBV13 to TRBJ1-2; unclear D gene. The germline V gene encodes CDR1 PRHDT and CDR2 FYEKMQ (reference sequence). Trimming took off 7 bases at V and 6 bases at J, with 12 bases between the two ends. The length of the CDR3 is 12 residues. The DNA for the CDR3 is TGTGCCAGCACGTGGCGCTTTGATGGCTACACCTTC. It yields the protein CASTWRFDGYTF.

The CDR3 protein is CASSRLQTSGELFF. For the CDR3, the DNA is TGTGCCAGCAGCCGGCTACAAACATCCGGGGAGCTGTTTTTT. This chain connects TRBV11-3 to TRBJ2-2; D remains ambiguous. Germline assignment: CDR1 SGHNT and CDR2 YENEEA. The CDR3 is made up of 14 amino acids. V lost 5 bases to trimming and J lost 6 bases, with 13 bases between them.

The J gene is TRBJ1-5, the V gene TRBV19; TRBD1 matches 7 bases. This CDR3 spans 13 amino acids. CDR1 and CDR2 (germline): LNHDA, SQIVND (reference sequence). The J segment lost 4 bases and the V segment lost 8 bases, leaving 5 bases of the junction unmatched. The CDR3 DNA follows: TGTGCCAGTTCGGGACAGCCGAATCAGCCCCAGCATTTT. As protein: CASSGQPNQPQHF.

The chain couples TRBV9 to TRBJ1-6; D might be TRBD1 (5 bases). Trimming left V 0 bases short and J 12 bases short, with 7 bases between. The germline CDR1 and CDR2 sequences are SGDLS and YYNGEE. The CDR3 has 12 amino acids. The CDR3 DNA sequence: TGTGCCAGCAGCGTAGTCGGGGGACCCCTCCACTTT. Translation: CASSVVGGPLHF.

The DNA of the CDR3 is TGCGCCAGCAGCTTGGCCGGGTGGACTGAAGCTTTCTTT. The encoded protein is CASSLAGWTEAFF. The chain combines TRBV5-1 with TRBJ1-1; D gene unclear. Trimming left V 0 bases short and J 5 bases short, with 8 bases between. CDR1 is SGHRS and CDR2 is YFSETQ in the germline V gene. The CDR3 has 13 amino acids.

The V call is TRBV5-6, the J call TRBJ1-1, with a possible D match to TRBD1 (6 bases). The CDR3 length is 17 residues. V was cut by 1 base and J by 3 bases, with 19 bases left in between. Germline V gene lookup returns CDR1 SGHDT and CDR2 YYEEEE. The CDR3 DNA follows: TGTGCCAGCAGCTTGATCGGGGGCTTTGATACGGACACTGAAGCTTTCTTT. Encoded protein: CASSLIGGFDTDTEAFF.

This chain connects TRBV6-5 to TRBJ2-7; 8 nucleotides line up with TRBD1. V lost 5 bases, J lost 3 bases, and 9 bases stayed unmatched. Germline values: CDR1 MNHEY, CDR2 SVGAGI. This CDR3 spans 15 amino acids. CDR3 coding DNA: TGTGCCAGCAGTGGACCCCGACAGGGGTTCTACGAGCAGTACTTC. It encodes CASSGPRQGFYEQYF.

The chain recombines TRBV6-5 with TRBJ1-3, with D perhaps matching TRBD1 (5 bases). This CDR3 is 16 amino acids long. Between the trimmed V and J ends, which lost 2 bases and 0 bases, there was a span of 11 bases. Germline V CDR1 and CDR2: MNHEY, SVGAGI. CDR3 region: CASSYTRAHSGNTIYF. DNA of the CDR3: TGTGCCAGCAGTTACACCAGGGCTCACTCTGGAAACACCATATATTTT.